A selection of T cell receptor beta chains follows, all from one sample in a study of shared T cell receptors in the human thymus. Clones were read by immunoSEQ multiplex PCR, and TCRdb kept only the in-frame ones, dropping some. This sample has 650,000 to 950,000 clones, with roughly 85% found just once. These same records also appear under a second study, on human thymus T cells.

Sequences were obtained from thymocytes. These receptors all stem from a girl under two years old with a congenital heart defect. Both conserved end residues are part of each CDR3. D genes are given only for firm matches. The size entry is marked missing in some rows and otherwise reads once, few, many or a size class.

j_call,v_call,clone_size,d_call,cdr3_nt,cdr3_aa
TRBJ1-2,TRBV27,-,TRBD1,TGTGCCAGCAGCTTGAGTGGTGACAGGGGGGAATTGGTTGGCTACACCTTC,CASSLSGDRGELVGYTF
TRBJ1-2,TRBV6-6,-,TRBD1,TGTGCCAGTTCGCTGGGACAGGGTTGGTGGGACTATGGCTACACCTTC,CASSLGQGWWDYGYTF
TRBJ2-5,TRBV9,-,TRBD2,TGTGCCAGCAGCGTAGAAATGGCGGGGGGGAAAGAGACCCAGTACTTC,CASSVEMAGGKETQYF
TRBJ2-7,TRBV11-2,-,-,TGTGCCAGCAGCTTCCGCAGGGCGAACGAGCAGTACTTC,CASSFRRANEQYF
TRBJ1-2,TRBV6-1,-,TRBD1,TGTGCCAGCAGTGTCACAGGGGGAGCTAACTATGGCTACACCTTC,CASSVTGGANYGYTF
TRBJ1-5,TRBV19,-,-,TGTGCCAGTAATAGGGGGAGGGATTATAGCAATCAGCCCCAGCATTTT,CASNRGRDYSNQPQHF
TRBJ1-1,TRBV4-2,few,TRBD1,TGTGCCAGCAGCCCGACAGGGGTGTACACTGAAGCTTTCTTT,CASSPTGVYTEAFF
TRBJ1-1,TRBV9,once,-,TGTGCCAGCCAGCCCCCTCGCGGGGAAGGGACTGAAGCTTTCTTT,CASQPPRGEGTEAFF
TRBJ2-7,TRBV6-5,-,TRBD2,TGTGCCAGCGGGACTAGCGGGGGTCCCTACGAGCAGTACTTC,CASGTSGGPYEQYF
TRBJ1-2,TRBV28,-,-,TGCGCCAGCAGTTTCAGGGCCTATGGCTACACCTTC,CASSFRAYGYTF
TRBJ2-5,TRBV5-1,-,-,TGCGCCAGCGGGCTCCTCGGGCGGGGGCTTCAAGAGACCCAGTACTTC,CASGLLGRGLQETQYF
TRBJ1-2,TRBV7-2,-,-,TGTGCCAGCAGCTTAGGGGGGAGGACTACCTATGGCTACACCTTC,CASSLGGRTTYGYTF
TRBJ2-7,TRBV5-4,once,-,TGTGCCAGCAGCGGATCTAGCGCCGAGCAGTACTTC,CASSGSSAEQYF
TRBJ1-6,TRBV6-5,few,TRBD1,TGTGCCAGCAGAGGGACAGAACCCGGTTCACCCCTCCACTTT,CASRGTEPGSPLHF
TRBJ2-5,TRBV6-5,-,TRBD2,TGTGCCAGCAGGCAGACTAGCGGGGAGGAAGAGACCCAGTACTTC,CASRQTSGEEETQYF
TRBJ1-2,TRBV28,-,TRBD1,TGTGCCAGCAGGCACAGCTCCGGGACAGGGTTTTGGGGCTACACCTTC,CASRHSSGTGFWGYTF
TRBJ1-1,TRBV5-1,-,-,TGCGCCAGCAGCGGGGGAGGAGTGAACACTGAAGCTTTCTTT,CASSGGGVNTEAFF
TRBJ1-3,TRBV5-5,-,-,TGTGCCAGCAGCTCCTCCGGGACTCCCATATCCCCGGGTGGAAACACCATATATTTT,CASSSSGTPISPGGNTIYF
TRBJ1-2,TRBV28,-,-,TGTGCCAGCAGAAAAGACAGCTATGGCTACACCTTC,CASRKDSYGYTF
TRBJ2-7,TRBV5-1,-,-,TGCGCCAGCAGCTCTACAGACAGTCCCTACGAGCAGTACTTC,CASSSTDSPYEQYF
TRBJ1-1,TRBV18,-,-,TGTGCCAGCTCAAGTCCGGGTGACACTGAAGCTTTCTTT,CASSSPGDTEAFF
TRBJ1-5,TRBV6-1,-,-,TGTGCCAGCAGTGAAACGAACGGACACATTTCAGGTGCCGGGCAGTCCCAGCATTTT,CASSETNGHISGAGQSQHF
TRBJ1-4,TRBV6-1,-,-,TGTGCCAGCAGTGAGGCGAAGGGCAGGGCGATAAAACTGTTTTTT,CASSEAKGRAIKLFF
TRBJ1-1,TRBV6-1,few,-,TGTGCCAGCAGGATGCCGACAGGTGAGAACACTGAAGCTTTCTTT,CASRMPTGENTEAFF
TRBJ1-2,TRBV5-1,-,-,TGCGCCAGCAGCTTGGCCATTTACAGGGACGGCGATGGCTACACCTTC,CASSLAIYRDGDGYTF
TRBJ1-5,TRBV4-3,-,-,TGCGCCAGCAGCCAAGATCAAAGGGGGTCGTCCCAACCCCAGCATTTT,CASSQDQRGSSQPQHF
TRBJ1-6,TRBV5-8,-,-,TGTGCCAGCAGCTCCTCGGGGAACCGAGGTTCACCCCTCCACTTT,CASSSSGNRGSPLHF
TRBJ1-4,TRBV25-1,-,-,TGTGCCAGCAGTCGCGGGGGCGGCGAAAAACTGTTTTTT,CASSRGGGEKLFF
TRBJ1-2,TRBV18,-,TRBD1,TGTGCCAGCTCACACCGGACAGGAAGCGTGGGCCTCTATGGCTACACCTTC,CASSHRTGSVGLYGYTF
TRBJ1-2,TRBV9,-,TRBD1,TGTGCCAGCAGCGTAGCCCCCGGGGACAGGGGAGGAGATGGCTACACCTTC,CASSVAPGDRGGDGYTF
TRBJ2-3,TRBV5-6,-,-,TGTGCCAGCAGTTGGGAGAGCACAGATACGCAGTATTTT,CASSWESTDTQYF
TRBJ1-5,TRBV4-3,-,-,TGCGCCAGCAGCCAAGAGGCGACGGAGGATACGAATCAGCCCCAGCATTTT,CASSQEATEDTNQPQHF
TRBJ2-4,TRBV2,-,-,TGTGCCAGCAGTGAACCTGGACACCAGTTAGCCAAAAACATTCAGTACTTC,CASSEPGHQLAKNIQYF
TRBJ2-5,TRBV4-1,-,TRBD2,TGCGCCAGCAGCCCACCGCATAGCGGGAGATTCGTAACTAGTCAAGAGACCCAGTACTTC,CASSPPHSGRFVTSQETQYF
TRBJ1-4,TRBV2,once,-,TGTGCCAGCATGAGGAGGGCCTCGCACGGGCTGTTTTTT,CASMRRASHGLFF
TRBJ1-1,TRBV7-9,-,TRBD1,TGTGCCAGCAGCCCACCAGGGGGTAAAGGGACTGAAGCTTTCTTT,CASSPPGGKGTEAFF
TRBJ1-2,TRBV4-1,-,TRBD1,TGCGCCAGCAGCCAACAGGGGGCAGACTATGGCTACACCTTC,CASSQQGADYGYTF
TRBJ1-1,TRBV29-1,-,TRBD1,TGCAGCGTGGGGACAGGGGCAACTGAAGCTTTCTTT,CSVGTGATEAFF
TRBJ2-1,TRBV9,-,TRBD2,TGTGCCAGCAGCGTAGGATTGACTAGCGGGGCTTACAATGAGCAGTTCTTC,CASSVGLTSGAYNEQFF
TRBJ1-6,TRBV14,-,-,TGTGCCAGCAGCCAAGTAACAGGCAACTATAATTCACCCCTCCACTTT,CASSQVTGNYNSPLHF
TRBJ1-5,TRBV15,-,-,TGTGCCACCAGCAGGGGGACACCTACTCCCAATCAGCCCCAGCATTTT,CATSRGTPTPNQPQHF
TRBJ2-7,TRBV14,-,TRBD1,TGTGCCAGCAGCTGTAGGCAGGGGGCTAACTACGAGCAGTACTTC,CASSCRQGANYEQYF
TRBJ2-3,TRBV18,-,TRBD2,TGTGCCAGCTCACCACTTTCGGGGGGGGGCACAGATACGCAGTATTTT,CASSPLSGGGTDTQYF
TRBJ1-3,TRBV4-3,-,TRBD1,TGCGCCAGCAGCCAAGAGGGGACAGGGTTATCTGGAAACACCATATATTTT,CASSQEGTGLSGNTIYF
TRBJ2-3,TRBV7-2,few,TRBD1,TGTGCCAGCAGCCTCGACAGGGCCAGCACAGATACGCAGTATTTT,CASSLDRASTDTQYF
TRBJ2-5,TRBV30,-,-,TGTGCCTGCCAAAAGGAGACCCCTGAGGAGACCCAGTACTTC,CACQKETPEETQYF
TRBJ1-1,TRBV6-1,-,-,TGTGCTTCTCTTTCTGCCGGGGGTTGGCCTTTCTTT,CASLSAGGWPFF
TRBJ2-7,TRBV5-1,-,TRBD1,TGCGCCAGCTCCCCTGCAGGGGGCTACGAGCAGTACTTC,CASSPAGGYEQYF